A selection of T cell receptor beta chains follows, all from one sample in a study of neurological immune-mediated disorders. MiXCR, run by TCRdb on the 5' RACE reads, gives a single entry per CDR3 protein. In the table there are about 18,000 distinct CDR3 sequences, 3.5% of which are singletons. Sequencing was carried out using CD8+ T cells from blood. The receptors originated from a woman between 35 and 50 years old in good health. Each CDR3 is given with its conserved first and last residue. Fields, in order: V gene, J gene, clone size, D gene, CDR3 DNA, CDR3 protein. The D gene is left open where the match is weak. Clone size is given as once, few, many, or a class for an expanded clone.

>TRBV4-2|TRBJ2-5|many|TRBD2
TGTGCCAGCAGCCCTCTCACTAGCGGGAGGGAACAAGAGACCCAGTACTTC
CASSPLTSGREQETQYF
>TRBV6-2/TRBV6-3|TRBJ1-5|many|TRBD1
TGTGCCAGCCACGACAGGGGCAATCAGCCCCAGCATTTT
CASHDRGNQPQHF
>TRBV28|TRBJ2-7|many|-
TGTGCCAGCAGTCACGGGGACCTAATATCGTCCTACGAGCAGTACTTC
CASSHGDLISSYEQYF
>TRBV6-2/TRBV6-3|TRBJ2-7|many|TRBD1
TGTGCCAGCAGCCGACCCGGGACAGGGTACAATTACGAGCAGTACTTC
CASSRPGTGYNYEQYF
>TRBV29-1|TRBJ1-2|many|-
TGCAGCTCGGAGGACCCTGGCTATGGCTACACCTTC
CSSEDPGYGYTF
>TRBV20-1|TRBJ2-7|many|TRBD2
TGCAGTGCTAGAGACCCCTCCGGGAGGGCCTACGAGCAGTACTTC
CSARDPSGRAYEQYF
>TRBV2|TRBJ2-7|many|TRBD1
TGTGCCAGCAGGGTCACAGGGGGCAGCGACGAGCAGTACTTC
CASRVTGGSDEQYF
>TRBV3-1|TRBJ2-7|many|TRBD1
TGTGCCAGCAGCCTTGGACAGGGCTCCTACGAGCAGTACTTC
CASSLGQGSYEQYF
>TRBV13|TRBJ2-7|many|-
TGTGCCAGCAGCTTAGAGCGAGGCTACGAGCAGTACTTC
CASSLERGYEQYF
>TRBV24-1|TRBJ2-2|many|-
TGTGCCACCAGTGATTTGGGCGGGTCGAACACCGGGGAGCTGTTTTTT
CATSDLGGSNTGELFF
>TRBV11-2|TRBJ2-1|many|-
TGTGCCAGCAGCTTAGTGGCAGGGGCGGGGGAGCAGTTCTTC
CASSLVAGAGEQFF
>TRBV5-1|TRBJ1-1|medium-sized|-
TGCGCCAGCGGGGGCCCCGGGGCGCAGGGCGGTTCGGACACTGAAGCTTTCTTT
CASGGPGAQGGSDTEAFF
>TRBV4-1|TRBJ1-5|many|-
TGCGCCAGCAGCCAGGATATAAATCAGCCCCAGCATTTT
CASSQDINQPQHF
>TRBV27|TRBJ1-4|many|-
TGTGCCAGCAGTTTGGGGGTGTACTTT
CASSLGVYF
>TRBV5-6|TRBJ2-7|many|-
TGTGCCAGCAGCTTGGGGAACTCCTACGAGCAGTACTTC
CASSLGNSYEQYF
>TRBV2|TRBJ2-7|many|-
TGTGCCAGCGGGGGTACGGGCGGAACCCACTACGAGCAGTACTTC
CASGGTGGTHYEQYF
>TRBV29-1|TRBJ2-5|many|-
TGCAGCGTTGCGGACAGATTTCAAGAGACCCAGTACTTC
CSVADRFQETQYF
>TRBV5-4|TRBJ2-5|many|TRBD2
TGTGCCAGCAGCCAAGGACCGACTAGCGGGAGGCCCTACCAAGAGACCCAGTACTTC
CASSQGPTSGRPYQETQYF
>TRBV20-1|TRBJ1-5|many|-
TGCAGTGCTAGCCCGCCCGAGGGGTGGGGTCAGCCCCAGCATTTT
CSASPPEGWGQPQHF
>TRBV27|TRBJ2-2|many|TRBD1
TGTGCCAGCAGTCTACGACAGGGGATAAACACCGGGGAGCTGTTTTTT
CASSLRQGINTGELFF
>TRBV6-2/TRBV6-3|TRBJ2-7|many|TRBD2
TGTGCCAGCAGTTACACCGGGACTAGCACGGAGCAGTACTTC
CASSYTGTSTEQYF
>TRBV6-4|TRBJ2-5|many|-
TGTGCCAGTGGCTGCCAGGTGGCACAAGAGACCCAGTACTTC
CASGCQVAQETQYF
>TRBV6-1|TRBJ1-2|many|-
TGTGCCAGCAGTGAATTGGACGAGAACTATGGCTACACCTTC
CASSELDENYGYTF
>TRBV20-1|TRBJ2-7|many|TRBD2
TGCAGTGCTGCCTCTAGCGGGAGGCGATACGAGCAGTACTTC
CSAASSGRRYEQYF
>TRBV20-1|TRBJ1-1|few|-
TGCAGTGCTAGACTGGCCGTCACTGAAGCTTTCTTT
CSARLAVTEAFF
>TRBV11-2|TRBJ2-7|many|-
TGTGCCAGCAGTTCTTACAGGACAAACTACGAGCAGTACTTC
CASSSYRTNYEQYF
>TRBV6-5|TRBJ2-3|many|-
TGTGCCAGCAGTTATCAGAGCACAGATACGCAGTATTTT
CASSYQSTDTQYF
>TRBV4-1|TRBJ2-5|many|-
TGCGCCAGCAGCCCTCTTGGGCGGACGTACCAAGAGACCCAGTACTTC
CASSPLGRTYQETQYF
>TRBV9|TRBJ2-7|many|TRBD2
TGTGCCAGCAGCCCGGGACTACACTACGAGCAGTACTTC
CASSPGLHYEQYF
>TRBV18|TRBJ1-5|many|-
TGTGCCAGCTCAATGTACAGCTTCTATAGCAATCAGCCCCAGCATTTT
CASSMYSFYSNQPQHF
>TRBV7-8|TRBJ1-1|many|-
TGTGCCAGCAGCTTGGACTATCTAGGTTTTACTGAAGCTTTCTTT
CASSLDYLGFTEAFF
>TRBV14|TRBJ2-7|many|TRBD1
TGTGCCAGCAGCCAAGGAGCCGGGACAGGGATCCACGAGCAGTACTTC
CASSQGAGTGIHEQYF
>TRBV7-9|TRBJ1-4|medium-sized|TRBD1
TGTGCCAGCAGCTTAGGAGGGACAGCTAATGAAAAACTGTTTTTT
CASSLGGTANEKLFF
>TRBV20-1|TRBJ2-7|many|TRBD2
TGCAGTGCTAGACCCCCCAACTCGGGGCTAGCGGGAGTCCCCTACGAGCAGTACTTC
CSARPPNSGLAGVPYEQYF
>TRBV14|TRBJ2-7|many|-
TGTGCCAGCAGCCAAGGGGCCCTCGAGCAGTACTTC
CASSQGALEQYF
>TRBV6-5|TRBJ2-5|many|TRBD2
TGTGCCAGCAGTGGACTAGCGGGAATAGGGGAGACCCAGTACTTC
CASSGLAGIGETQYF
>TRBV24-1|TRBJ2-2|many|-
TGTGCCACCAATCCAGGGTACACCGGGGAGCTGTTTTTT
CATNPGYTGELFF